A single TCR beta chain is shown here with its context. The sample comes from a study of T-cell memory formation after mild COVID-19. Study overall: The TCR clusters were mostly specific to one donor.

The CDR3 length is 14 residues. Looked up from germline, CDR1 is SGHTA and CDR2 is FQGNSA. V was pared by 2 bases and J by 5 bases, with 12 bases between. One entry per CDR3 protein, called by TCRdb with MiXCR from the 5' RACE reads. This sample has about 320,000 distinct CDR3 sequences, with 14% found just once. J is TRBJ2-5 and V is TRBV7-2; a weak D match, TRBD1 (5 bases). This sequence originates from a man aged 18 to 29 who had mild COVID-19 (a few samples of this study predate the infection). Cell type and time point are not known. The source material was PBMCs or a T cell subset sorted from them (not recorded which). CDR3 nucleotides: TGTGCCAGCAGCTTATATCAGGCAGGGGAGACCCAGTACTTC. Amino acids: CASSLYQAGETQYF.